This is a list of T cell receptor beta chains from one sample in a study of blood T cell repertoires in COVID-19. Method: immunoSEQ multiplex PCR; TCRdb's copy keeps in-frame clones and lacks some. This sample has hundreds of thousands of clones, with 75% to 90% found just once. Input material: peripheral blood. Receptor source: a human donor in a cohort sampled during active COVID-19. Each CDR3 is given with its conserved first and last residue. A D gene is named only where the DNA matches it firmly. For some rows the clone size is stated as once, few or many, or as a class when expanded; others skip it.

CDR3: CASSPGTRNEQFF
DNA: TGTGCCAGCAGTCCCGGGACTAGGAATGAGCAGTTCTTC
V: TRBV12-3/TRBV12-4
D: TRBD2
size: once
J: TRBJ2-1

CDR3: CASRKLAGAKETQYF
DNA: TGTGCCAGCAGAAAACTAGCGGGGGCGAAAGAGACCCAGTACTTC
V: TRBV5-8
D: TRBD2
size: once
J: TRBJ2-5

CDR3: CASSLDRGSDEQYF
DNA: TGTGCCAGCAGCTTAGACAGGGGCTCCGACGAGCAGTACTTC
V: TRBV7-9
D: TRBD1
size: -
J: TRBJ2-7

CDR3: CASTLRGGCSMNTEAFF
DNA: TGTGCCAGCACCCTAAGGGGGGGCTGCTCGATGAACACTGAAGCTTTCTTT
V: TRBV21-1
D: -
size: -
J: TRBJ1-1

CDR3: CASSLGGTRGLMETQYF
DNA: TGTGCCAGCAGCTTAGGGGGGACTAGGGGGTTAATGGAGACCCAGTACTTC
V: TRBV7-2
D: TRBD2
size: -
J: TRBJ2-5

CDR3: CASSPRQENTEAFF
DNA: TGTGCCAGCAGCCCCAGACAGGAGAACACTGAAGCTTTCTTT
V: TRBV6-5
D: -
size: once
J: TRBJ1-1

CDR3: CASSRVGGNHEQFF
DNA: TGTGCCAGCAGCCGAGTCGGCGGGAACCATGAGCAGTTCTTC
V: TRBV3-1/TRBV3-2
D: -
size: -
J: TRBJ2-1

CDR3: CASSEAQGNYGYTF
DNA: TGTGCCAGCAGTGAAGCGCAGGGAAACTATGGCTACACCTTC
V: TRBV6-1
D: -
size: -
J: TRBJ1-2

CDR3: CASSYPPVFF
DNA: TGTGCCAGCAGTTACCCCCCAGTCTTTTTC
V: TRBV6-6
D: -
size: once
J: TRBJ1-2

CDR3: CASSYPGLEGKSYEQYF
DNA: TGTGCCAGCAGTTACCCGGGCCTCGAGGGCAAATCCTACGAGCAGTACTTC
V: TRBV6-2/TRBV6-3
D: -
size: -
J: TRBJ2-7

CDR3: CASSVDSSYGYTF
DNA: TGTGCCAGCAGCGTAGACTCGAGCTATGGCTACACCTTC
V: TRBV9
D: -
size: once
J: TRBJ1-2

CDR3: CASSPRLADYNEQFF
DNA: TGTGCCAGCTCACCGCGACTAGCGGACTACAATGAGCAGTTCTTC
V: TRBV18
D: TRBD2
size: -
J: TRBJ2-1

CDR3: CASSLEAGVNTGELFF
DNA: TGTGCCAGCAGCTTAGAAGCAGGGGTGAACACCGGGGAGCTGTTTTTT
V: TRBV13
D: -
size: -
J: TRBJ2-2

CDR3: CASSEWGGRGRTGELFF
DNA: TGTGCCAGCAGTGAATGGGGCGGGAGGGGTCGGACCGGGGAGCTGTTTTTT
V: TRBV6-1
D: TRBD2
size: -
J: TRBJ2-2

CDR3: CASSVQGGGNQPQHF
DNA: TGTGCCAGCAGCGTACAGGGAGGGGGCAATCAGCCCCAGCATTTT
V: TRBV5-5
D: -
size: -
J: TRBJ1-5

CDR3: CASSLQGQTNSPLHF
DNA: TGTGCCAGCAGCTTGCAGGGACAGACTAATTCACCCCTCCACTTT
V: TRBV5-4
D: TRBD1
size: -
J: TRBJ1-6

CDR3: CASSLERGTDTQYF
DNA: TGTGCCAGCAGCTTAGAGCGGGGCACAGATACGCAGTATTTT
V: TRBV7-8
D: -
size: -
J: TRBJ2-3

CDR3: CASSQDWRTSYNEQFF
DNA: TGTGCCAGCAGCCAAGATTGGAGGACCTCCTACAATGAGCAGTTCTTC
V: TRBV4-2
D: -
size: -
J: TRBJ2-1

CDR3: CASSQDSGVTGDTEAFF
DNA: TGTGCCAGCAGCCAAGATTCAGGCGTAACAGGGGACACTGAAGCTTTCTTT
V: TRBV3-1/TRBV3-2
D: TRBD1
size: -
J: TRBJ1-1

CDR3: CASSIEGTAGGPGTQYF
DNA: TGTGCCAGTAGTATAGAAGGCACGGCGGGAGGGCCGGGGACCCAGTACTTC
V: TRBV19
D: TRBD2
size: -
J: TRBJ2-5

CDR3: CASSATGGRAGDTQYF
DNA: TGTGCCAGCAGCGCAACCGGCGGGAGGGCAGGAGATACGCAGTATTTT
V: TRBV13
D: TRBD2
size: -
J: TRBJ2-3

CDR3: CASSQVASGAPDTQYF
DNA: TGTGCCAGCAGCCAGGTCGCTAGCGGCGCCCCGGATACGCAGTATTTT
V: TRBV4-2
D: TRBD2
size: -
J: TRBJ2-3

CDR3: CASSLSGQDYEQYF
DNA: TGTGCCAGCAGCTTATCGGGACAGGACTACGAGCAGTACTTC
V: TRBV11-2
D: TRBD1
size: -
J: TRBJ2-7

CDR3: CAIMGQAEGITEAFF
DNA: TGTGCCATCATGGGACAGGCCGAGGGAATCACTGAAGCTTTCTTT
V: TRBV10-3
D: TRBD1
size: few
J: TRBJ1-1

CDR3: CASSLDRRNTGELFF
DNA: TGTGCCAGCAGTTTAGACAGGAGAAACACCGGGGAGCTGTTTTTT
V: TRBV28
D: -
size: once
J: TRBJ2-2

CDR3: CASSQFQGATQHF
DNA: TGTGCCAGCAGCCAGTTCCAGGGGGCGACTCAGCATTTT
V: TRBV14
D: TRBD1
size: -
J: TRBJ1-5

CDR3: CASSLRGTSGKGEQFF
DNA: TGTGCCAGCAGCCTTAGAGGGACTAGCGGGAAAGGTGAGCAGTTCTTC
V: TRBV3-1/TRBV3-2
D: TRBD2
size: -
J: TRBJ2-1

CDR3: CASSYASLGAYGYTF
DNA: TGTGCCAGCAGTTACGCGTCTCTTGGGGCCTATGGCTACACCTTC
V: TRBV6-2/TRBV6-3
D: -
size: -
J: TRBJ1-2

CDR3: CASSLNGDTIYF
DNA: TGTGCCAGCAGCTTAAACGGTGACACCATATATTTT
V: TRBV11-2
D: -
size: -
J: TRBJ1-3

CDR3: CASSVGSNTEAFF
DNA: TGTGCCAGCAGCGTAGGCAGTAACACTGAAGCTTTCTTT
V: TRBV9
D: -
size: -
J: TRBJ1-1

CDR3: CATSSRGKQQYGYTF
DNA: TGTGCCACCAGCAGTCGGGGAAAACAGCAATATGGCTACACCTTC
V: TRBV15
D: -
size: -
J: TRBJ1-2

CDR3: CASSQEPGGPYEQYF
DNA: TGTGCCAGCAGCCAAGAACCGGGAGGACCCTACGAGCAGTACTTC
V: TRBV3-1/TRBV3-2
D: TRBD2
size: many
J: TRBJ2-7

CDR3: CASSMTSGSTNEQFF
DNA: TGCGCCAGCAGCATGACTAGCGGGAGCACGAATGAGCAGTTCTTC
V: TRBV5-1
D: TRBD2
size: -
J: TRBJ2-1

CDR3: CASSREGTAQETQYF
DNA: TGTGCCAGCTCACGCGAAGGGACTGCCCAAGAGACCCAGTACTTC
V: TRBV18
D: -
size: -
J: TRBJ2-5

CDR3: CASSRDVGSSYNEQFF
DNA: TGTGCCAGCTCGCGTGATGTGGGGAGCTCCTACAATGAGCAGTTCTTC
V: TRBV18
D: -
size: -
J: TRBJ2-1

CDR3: CASHRDSRNSPLHF
DNA: TGTGCCAGCCACCGGGACAGCCGAAATTCACCCCTCCACTTT
V: TRBV28
D: TRBD1
size: -
J: TRBJ1-6

CDR3: CASSFRDSWSAFF
DNA: TGTGCCAGCAGCTTTCGGGATAGTTGGTCAGCTTTCTTT
V: TRBV11-2
D: -
size: -
J: TRBJ1-1

CDR3: CASSYRGTSNSPLHF
DNA: TGTGCCAGCAGTTACAGGGGAACATCAAATTCACCCCTCCACTTT
V: TRBV27
D: TRBD1
size: -
J: TRBJ1-6

CDR3: CASSVITGAANYGYTF
DNA: TGTGCCAGCAGTGTGATTACTGGGGCGGCCAACTATGGCTACACCTTC
V: TRBV6-1
D: -
size: -
J: TRBJ1-2

CDR3: CASSQGIVLSNQPQHF
DNA: TGCGCCAGCAGCCAAGGTATAGTACTGAGCAATCAGCCCCAGCATTTT
V: TRBV4-3
D: -
size: -
J: TRBJ1-5

CDR3: CASSGQGAPNQPQHF
DNA: TGTGCCAGCAGTGGACAGGGGGCGCCGAATCAGCCCCAGCATTTT
V: TRBV2
D: TRBD1
size: -
J: TRBJ1-5

CDR3: CASSFMAGGLDTEAFF
DNA: TGTGCCAGCAGTTTTATGGCAGGGGGGTTGGACACTGAAGCTTTCTTT
V: TRBV28
D: TRBD1
size: -
J: TRBJ1-1

CDR3: CASSPGLGGANEQFF
DNA: TGTGCCAGCAGCCCTGGACTAGGTGGGGCCAATGAGCAGTTCTTC
V: TRBV5-6
D: TRBD2
size: -
J: TRBJ2-1

CDR3: CASKDDTSEQYF
DNA: TGTGCCAGCAAAGACGATACTAGCGAGCAGTACTTC
V: TRBV2
D: -
size: once
J: TRBJ2-7

CDR3: CASSLSGTDFIFPLHF
DNA: TGTGCCAGCAGTTTATCCGGGACAGACTTTATTTTTCCCCTCCACTTT
V: TRBV27
D: TRBD1
size: -
J: TRBJ1-6

CDR3: CASSRGTGTSFYEQYF
DNA: TGCGCCAGCAGCCGCGGAACCGGGACTAGTTTTTACGAGCAGTACTTC
V: TRBV5-1
D: TRBD2
size: -
J: TRBJ2-7

CDR3: CASRDRGSGYTF
DNA: TGTGCCAGCAGGGACAGGGGATCAGGCTACACCTTC
V: TRBV12-3/TRBV12-4
D: TRBD1
size: -
J: TRBJ1-2

CDR3: CASSGKLGTSSEQYF
DNA: TGTGCCAGCAGTGGTAAGTTGGGGACTAGCAGCGAGCAGTACTTC
V: TRBV9
D: TRBD2
size: -
J: TRBJ2-7

CDR3: CASSNVGTGGITDTQYF
DNA: TGTGCCAGCAGCAATGTCGGGACGGGAGGGATCACAGATACGCAGTATTTT
V: TRBV21-1
D: -
size: -
J: TRBJ2-3

CDR3: CASSAGLEGIDGYTF
DNA: TGTGCCAGCAGTGCGGGACTGGAGGGTATAGATGGCTACACCTTC
V: TRBV2
D: -
size: -
J: TRBJ1-2

CDR3: CASKKSGQNYGYTF
DNA: TGTGCCAGCAAAAAATCCGGACAGAACTATGGCTACACCTTC
V: TRBV2
D: -
size: -
J: TRBJ1-2

CDR3: CASSLVPGGGADTQYF
DNA: TGCGCCAGCAGCTTGGTCCCTGGGGGAGGAGCAGATACGCAGTATTTT
V: TRBV5-1
D: -
size: -
J: TRBJ2-3

CDR3: CASSYTGTGGETQYF
DNA: TGTGCCAGCAGCTACACCGGGACAGGGGGAGAGACCCAGTACTTC
V: TRBV7-2
D: TRBD1
size: -
J: TRBJ2-5

CDR3: CASRTDYHSYNEQFF
DNA: TGTGCCAGCAGGACGGACTACCACTCCTACAATGAGCAGTTCTTC
V: TRBV2
D: -
size: once
J: TRBJ2-1

CDR3: CASSSGAGAFLNEQFF
DNA: TGCGCCAGCAGCTCGGGAGCGGGAGCATTCCTCAATGAGCAGTTCTTC
V: TRBV5-1
D: TRBD2
size: -
J: TRBJ2-1

CDR3: CASAPGQVNLNTEAFF
DNA: TGTGCCAGCGCGCCGGGACAGGTTAATTTGAACACTGAAGCTTTCTTT
V: TRBV19
D: TRBD1
size: -
J: TRBJ1-1

CDR3: CASSWGWDTEAFF
DNA: TGTGCCAGCAGTTGGGGCTGGGACACTGAAGCTTTCTTT
V: TRBV27
D: -
size: -
J: TRBJ1-1